The clone carrying this TCR beta chain was recorded only once. The antigen remains undetermined. These data are taken from a study of cytomegalovirus exposure and HLA in healthy donors. Points from the study as a whole: In a later analysis, a missense DCLRE1C variant was linked to TCR beta V- and J-gene trimming.

The PCR was carried out with 60 Vbeta primers and 13 Jbeta primers. Some clones are missing from TCRdb's copy, which holds only in-frame ones; the method was immunoSEQ multiplex PCR. Among some 160,000 clones listed, roughly 79% were seen once. Per the germline V gene, CDR1 is GTSNPN and CDR2 is SVGIG (reference sequence). The CDR3 runs to 12 residues. V was pared by 1 base and J by 11 bases, with 5 bases of the junction left unmatched. V and J are TRBV30 and TRBJ2-3; the match to TRBD2 covers 8 bases. Sequencing used PBMCs. The receptor was isolated from a man aged 35 to 55 in good health and CMV-seronegative. CDR3 sequence: CAWSGPGLEQYF. The CDR3 nucleotides read TGTGCCTGGAGTGGGCCGGGACTAGAGCAGTATTTT.